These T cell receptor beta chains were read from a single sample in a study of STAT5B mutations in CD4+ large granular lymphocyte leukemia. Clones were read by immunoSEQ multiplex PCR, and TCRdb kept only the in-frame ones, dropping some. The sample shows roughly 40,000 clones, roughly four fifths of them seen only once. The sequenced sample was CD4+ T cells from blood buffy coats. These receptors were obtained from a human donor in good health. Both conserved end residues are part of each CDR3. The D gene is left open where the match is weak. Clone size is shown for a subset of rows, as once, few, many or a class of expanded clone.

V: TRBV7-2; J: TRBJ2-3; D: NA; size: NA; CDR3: CASSPQRGDTQYF; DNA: TGTGCCAGCAGCCCACAACGGGGAGATACGCAGTATTTT
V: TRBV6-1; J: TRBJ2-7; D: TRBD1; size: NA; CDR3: CASSPHDRASYEQYF; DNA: TGTGCCAGCAGCCCGCACGACAGGGCCTCCTACGAGCAGTACTTC
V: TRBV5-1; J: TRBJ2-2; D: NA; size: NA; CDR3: CASSLDSGTGELFF; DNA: TGCGCCAGCAGCTTGGACTCAGGGACCGGGGAGCTGTTTTTT
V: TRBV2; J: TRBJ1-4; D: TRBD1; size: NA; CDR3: CASKGATGGNEKLFF; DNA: TGTGCCAGCAAAGGGGCGACAGGGGGAAATGAAAAACTGTTTTTT
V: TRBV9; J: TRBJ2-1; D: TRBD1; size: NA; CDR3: CASSVEVGGLGNEQFF; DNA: TGTGCCAGCAGCGTAGAGGTAGGGGGCTTGGGAAATGAGCAGTTCTTC
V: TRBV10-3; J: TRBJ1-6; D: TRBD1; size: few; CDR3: CAISGSGGEFNSPLHF; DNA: TGTGCCATCAGTGGGTCAGGGGGCGAGTTCAATTCACCCCTCCACTTT
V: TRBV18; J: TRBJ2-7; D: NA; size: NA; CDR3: CASSPRGEIYEQYF; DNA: TGTGCCAGCTCACCAAGGGGTGAAATATACGAGCAGTACTTC
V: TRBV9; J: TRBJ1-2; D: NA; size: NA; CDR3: CASSVVKGRSNYGYTF; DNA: TGTGCCAGCAGCGTAGTTAAGGGGAGGAGTAACTATGGCTACACCTTC
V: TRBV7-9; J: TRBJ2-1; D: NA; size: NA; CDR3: CASSGGGEQFF; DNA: TGTGCCAGCAGCGGGGGTGGTGAGCAGTTCTTC
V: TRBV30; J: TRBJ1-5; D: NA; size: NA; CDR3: CAWSTGGLGNQPQHF; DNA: TGTGCCTGGAGTACGGGAGGTCTGGGCAATCAGCCCCAGCATTTT
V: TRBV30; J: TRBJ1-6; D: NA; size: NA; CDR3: CAWSNGGNSPLHF; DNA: TGTGCCTGGAGTAACGGGGGAAATTCACCCCTCCACTTT
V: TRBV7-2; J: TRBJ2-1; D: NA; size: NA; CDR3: CASSLRRVELAEQFF; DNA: TGTGCCAGCAGCTTACGACGTGTGGAGTTGGCTGAGCAGTTCTTC
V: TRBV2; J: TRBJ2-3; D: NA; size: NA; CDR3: CASSVGGVGTDTQYF; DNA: TGTGCCAGCAGTGTAGGCGGCGTGGGCACAGATACGCAGTATTTT
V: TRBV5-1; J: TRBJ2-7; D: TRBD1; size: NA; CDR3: CASSTGQANYEQYF; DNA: TGCGCCAGCAGCACAGGACAGGCGAACTACGAGCAGTACTTC
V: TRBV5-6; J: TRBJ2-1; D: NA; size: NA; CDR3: CASSLLGSNEQFF; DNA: TGTGCCAGCAGCTTGTTGGGGTCGAATGAGCAGTTCTTC
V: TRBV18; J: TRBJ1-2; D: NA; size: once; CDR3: CASSPGSNYGYTF; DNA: TGTGCCAGCTCTCCTGGATCTAACTATGGCTACACCTTC
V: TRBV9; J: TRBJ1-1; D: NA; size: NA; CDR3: CASSAQLMNTEAFF; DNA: TGTGCCAGCAGCGCACAGTTAATGAACACTGAAGCTTTCTTT
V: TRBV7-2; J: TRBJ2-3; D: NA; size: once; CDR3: CASSLTDTQYF; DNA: TGTGCCAGCAGCTTAACAGATACGCAGTATTTT
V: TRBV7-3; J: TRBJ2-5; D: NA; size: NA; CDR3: CASSLGRSLQETQYF; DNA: TGTGCCAGCAGCTTAGGGAGGAGTTTACAAGAGACCCAGTACTTC
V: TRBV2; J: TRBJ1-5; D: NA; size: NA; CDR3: CASSEEFVSQPQHF; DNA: TGTGCCAGCAGTGAAGAGTTCGTATCTCAGCCCCAGCATTTT
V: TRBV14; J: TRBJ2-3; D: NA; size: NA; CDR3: CASSQVRGTTDTQYF; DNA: TGTGCCAGCAGCCAAGTAAGGGGGACCACAGATACGCAGTATTTT
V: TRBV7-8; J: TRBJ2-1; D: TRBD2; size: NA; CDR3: CASSLGRGDYNEQFF; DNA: TGTGCCAGCAGCTTAGGGCGGGGGGACTACAATGAGCAGTTCTTC
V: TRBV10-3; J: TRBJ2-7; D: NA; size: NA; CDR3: CASNGVSYEQYF; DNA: TGTGCCTCAAACGGAGTTTCCTACGAGCAGTACTTC
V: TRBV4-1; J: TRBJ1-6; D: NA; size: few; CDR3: CASSQAALSTASYNSPLHF; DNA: TGCGCCAGCAGCCAAGCGGCATTGAGTACAGCGAGTTATAATTCACCCCTCCACTTT
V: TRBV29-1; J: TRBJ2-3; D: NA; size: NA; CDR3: CSVAGGPQGTDTQYF; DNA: TGCAGCGTCGCCGGCGGACCGCAGGGCACAGATACGCAGTATTTT
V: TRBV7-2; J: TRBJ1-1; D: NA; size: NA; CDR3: CASARGGLSEAFF; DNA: TGTGCCAGCGCCCGGGGGGGGCTCTCTGAAGCTTTCTTT
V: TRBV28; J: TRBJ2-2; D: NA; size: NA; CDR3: CASREGAIMSGELFF; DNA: TGTGCCAGCAGGGAGGGGGCGATAATGTCCGGGGAGCTGTTTTTT